This T cell receptor (beta chain) was sequenced in a study of regulatory T cells in long-lasting Graves disease. CDR1 is SEHNR and CDR2 is FQNEAQ in the germline V gene (reference sequence). Trimming pared 5 bases from V and 4 bases from J, leaving 14 bases between. The CDR3 sequence is 14 residues long. Stated time point: persistent/refractory GD, antithyroid drugs over 5 years with positive TRAb. From RNA extracted from PBMCs, the TCR library was made. Both iRepertoire HTBI primers and Arm-PCR of CDR3 regions were used to build the TCR beta libraries. TCRdb recomputed calls from the multiplex PCR reads with MiXCR, one row per CDR3 protein. Of some 370,000 distinct CDR3 sequences listed, around 21% are singletons.

The sequence came from a female donor with Graves disease. This chain joins TRBV7-9 and TRBJ1-2; D gene ambiguous. This specimen was peripheral blood mononuclear cells (PBMCs), taken when the disease was refractory, from a patient treated with antithyroid drugs. The DNA of the CDR3 is TGTGCCAGCAGCGTTACCGCAGGAGCCTATGGCTACACCTTC. Amino acid sequence: CASSVTAGAYGYTF.